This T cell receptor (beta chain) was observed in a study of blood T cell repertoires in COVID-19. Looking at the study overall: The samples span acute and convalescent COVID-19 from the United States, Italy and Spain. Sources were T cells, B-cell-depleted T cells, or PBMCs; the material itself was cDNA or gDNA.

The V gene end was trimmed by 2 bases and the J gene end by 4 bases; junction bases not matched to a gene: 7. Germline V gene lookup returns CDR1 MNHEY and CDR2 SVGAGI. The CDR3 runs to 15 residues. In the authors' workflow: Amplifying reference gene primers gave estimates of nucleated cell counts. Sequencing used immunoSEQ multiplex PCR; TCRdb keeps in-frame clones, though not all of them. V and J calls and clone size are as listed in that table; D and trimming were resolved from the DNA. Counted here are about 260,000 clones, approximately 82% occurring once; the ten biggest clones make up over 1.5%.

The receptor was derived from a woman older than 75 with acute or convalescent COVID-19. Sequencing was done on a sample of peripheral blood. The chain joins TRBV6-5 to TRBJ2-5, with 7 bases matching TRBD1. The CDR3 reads CASSYRGPFPETQYF. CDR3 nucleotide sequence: TGTGCCAGCAGTTACAGGGGGCCCTTCCCAGAGACCCAGTACTTC.